These 8 T cell receptor beta chains originate from one sample sequenced in a study of T cell responses to AZD1222 COVID-19 vaccine. Generated by immunoSEQ multiplex PCR, the TCRdb table keeps only in-frame clones and is missing some. The sample records tens of thousands of clones, around nine tenths being singletons. This material consisted of peripheral blood, taken on day 0 of AZD1222 vaccination. These TCRs come from an adult in good health.

This clone was observed once. The chain uses TRBV15 and TRBJ2-1; D gene uncertain. V was shortened by 0 bases and J by 4 bases, with 4 bases between the two germline ends. Germline loops: CDR1 LNHNV, CDR2 YYDKDF (reference sequence). The CDR3 is 13 residues long. DNA for the CDR3: TGTGCCACCAGCAGAGAAACGTACAATGAGCAGTTCTTC. Amino acids: CATSRETYNEQFF.

This clone occurred once. V is TRBV7-2 and J is TRBJ1-1; TRBD1 matches 8 bases. CDR3 length equals 13 residues. The V gene's germline CDR1 is SGHTA and CDR2 FQGNSA. J gave up 5 bases and V 5 bases, and 4 bases lay outside the gene matches. The CDR3, as DNA: TGTGCCAGCAGCCTAACAGGGGGGACTGAAGCTTTCTTT. It specifies CASSLTGGTEAFF.

This chain joins TRBV5-1 and TRBJ1-5; no clear D gene. The CDR3 has 16 amino acids. Trimming took 4 bases from V and 4 from J, leaving 18 bases between them. Germline V gene lookup returns CDR1 SGHRS and CDR2 YFSETQ. In nucleotides, the CDR3 is TGCGCCAGCAGCCCAAAGGCTCGGCGGATTAATCAGCCCCAGCATTTT. It yields the protein CASSPKARRINQPQHF.

This chain joins TRBV11-2 and TRBJ1-5; maybe TRBD1 (5 bases). The ends were cut back, 6 bases at V and 6 bases at J, with 12 bases in the middle. The CDR3 spans 13 residues. Germline V gene sequence: CDR1 SGHAT, CDR2 FQNNGV. The CDR3, as DNA: TGTGCCAGCAGTCAGGGTCTCGGTCAGCCCCAGCATTTT. It translates to CASSQGLGQPQHF. Drawing the rest from reference TRBV11-2 and TRBJ1-5, the complete variable domain is EAGVAQSPRYKIIEKRQSVAFWCNPISGHATLYWYQQILGQGPKLLIQFQNNGVVDDSQLPKDRFSAERLKGVDSTLKIQPAKLEDSAVYLCASSQGLGQPQHFGDGTRLSIL.

This clone was detected a few times. This rearrangement joins TRBV7-8 to TRBJ1-4; D is ambiguous. CDR1 is SGHVS and CDR2 is FQNEAQ in the germline V gene. The CDR3 loop spans 14 amino acids. V was clipped by 1 base and J by 7 bases, with 10 bases between them. DNA for the CDR3: TGTGCCAGCAGCTTAGGAATGGGGAGTGAAAAACTGTTTTTT. It translates to CASSLGMGSEKLFF.

V usage is TRBV19 and J usage is TRBJ2-7; tentative D call: TRBD2 (7 bases). The CDR3 spans 14 residues. Germline values: CDR1 LNHDA, CDR2 SQIVND (reference sequence). V was trimmed by 3 bases and J by 4 bases, leaving 13 bases between them. The CDR3 spells CASSIGGGLYEQYF. In DNA, the CDR3 is TGTGCCAGTAGTATCGGCGGGGGCCTTTACGAGCAGTACTTC.

This rearrangement joins TRBV27 to TRBJ1-6; maybe TRBD1 (6 bases). Germline CDR1 MNHEY, CDR2 SMNVEV (reference sequence). V was cut by 3 bases and J by 0 bases, with 12 bases left in between. CDR3 length: 17 amino acids. The CDR3 protein is CASSLLDRSSYNSPLHF. The CDR3 DNA is TGTGCCAGCAGTTTGCTCGACAGGAGCTCCTATAATTCACCCCTCCACTTT.

This clone was observed once. V usage is TRBV11-3 and J usage is TRBJ2-3; D call uncertain. The CDR3 length is 12 residues. CDR1 SGHNT and CDR2 YENEEA come from the germline V gene. V dropped 2 bases and J dropped 11 bases, with 11 bases sitting between them. As DNA, the CDR3 is TGTGCCAGCAGCTTAACCCAGAATAAGCAGTATTTT. This encodes CASSLTQNKQYF.